The 18 T cell receptor beta chains in this list originate from one sample, sequenced in a study of cytomegalovirus exposure and HLA in healthy donors. 13 Jbeta primers and 60 Vbeta primers were used for the PCR. The method was immunoSEQ multiplex PCR; TCRdb's version includes in-frame clones alone and lacks a portion of them. The sample records 150,000 to 200,000 clones, roughly 72% being singletons. The sample comprised PBMCs. The receptor set was obtained from a woman aged 40 to 50 in good health and CMV-seronegative.

The J gene is TRBJ2-7, the V gene TRBV7-9; 9 bases match TRBD1. Germline V gene lookup returns CDR1 SEHNR and CDR2 FQNEAQ (reference sequence). V was pared by 1 base and J by 5 bases, with 3 bases of the junction left unmatched. The CDR3 has 14 residues. CDR3 nucleotide sequence: TGTGCCAGCAGCTTAGGGGACAGGGTTAACGAGCAGTACTTC. Protein sequence: CASSLGDRVNEQYF.

Remarks on this clone: The junction differs from germline at one of its ends, possibly a read error. The chain recombines TRBV7-7 with TRBJ2-5; D ambiguous. The CDR3 loop spans 13 amino acids. In germline, CDR1 is SSHAT, CDR2 FNYEAQ (reference sequence). The CDR3 bases are TGTGCTAGCAGCTTGAACTCCCAAGAGACCCAGTACTTC. Its translation is CASSLNSQETQYF.

J is TRBJ1-1 and V is TRBV18, with a tentative D call TRBD1 (5 bases). V was clipped by 3 bases and J by 1 base, with 18 bases between them. Germline V gene lookup returns CDR1 KGHSH and CDR2 LQKENI. The CDR3 contains 17 residues. The CDR3: CASSPRSGSSENTEAFF. The CDR3 region has the DNA TGTGCCAGCTCACCTCGGTCAGGGTCGAGTGAGAACACTGAAGCTTTCTTT.

CDR3 protein: CASSPYPSGEQFF. CDR3 bases: TGTGCCAGCAGCCCCTACCCTAGCGGGGAGCAGTTCTTC. The chain employs TRBV7-9 and TRBJ2-1; the match to TRBD2 covers 8 bases. Trimming at V came to 5 bases and at J to 10 bases, leaving 7 bases not matched to a gene. CDR1 SEHNR and CDR2 FQNEAQ come from the germline V gene (reference sequence). This CDR3 contains 13 residues. Full variable domain (rest looked up from reference TRBV7-9 and TRBJ2-1): DTGVSQNPRHKITKRGQNVTFRCDPISEHNRLYWYRQTLGQGPEFLTYFQNEAQLEKSRLLSDRFSAERPKGSFSTLEIQRTEQGDSAMYLCASSPYPSGEQFFGPGTRLTVL.

The rearrangement links TRBV11-3 to TRBJ1-4; D remains unclear. Germline V lookup: CDR1 SGHNT, CDR2 YENEEA. The CDR3 is 13 amino acids. The V end lost 4 bases, the J end lost 8 bases, and 11 bases lay between the germline ends. CDR3 residues: CASSSDGGEKLFF. CDR3 in DNA: TGTGCCAGCAGCTCAGATGGAGGAGAAAAACTGTTTTTT.

The rearrangement links TRBV6-1 to TRBJ1-1, with D possibly TRBD1 on 6 matching bases. Trimming removed 7 bases at V and 0 bases at J, with 15 bases between. CDR1 is MNHNS and CDR2 is SASEGT in the germline V gene. The CDR3 loop spans 15 amino acids. The CDR3 here is CASNSGDRMNTEAFF. CDR3 nucleotide sequence: TGTGCCAGCAATTCTGGTGACAGGATGAACACTGAAGCTTTCTTT.

V is TRBV7-2 and J is TRBJ2-1, with 9 nucleotides matching TRBD2. Trimming took 5 bases from V and 6 from J; bases not matched to a gene: 5. The CDR3 length is 14 residues. Germline CDR1 SGHTA, CDR2 FQGNSA. The CDR3 region is CASSQLAGLNEQFF. CDR3 DNA sequence: TGTGCCAGCAGCCAACTAGCGGGCCTCAATGAGCAGTTCTTC.

The CDR3 loop is CASSSGTSGRYEQYF. CDR3 coding DNA: TGTGCCAGCAGTTCCGGGACTAGCGGCCGCTACGAGCAGTACTTC. This chain joins TRBV27 and TRBJ2-7; 11 bases map to TRBD2. Germline V gene sequence: CDR1 MNHEY, CDR2 SMNVEV (reference sequence). V dropped 4 bases and J dropped 3; count of bases not matched to a gene: 5. This CDR3 is built from 15 residues.

The chain couples TRBV25-1 to TRBJ2-1, with D unresolved. The germline V gene encodes CDR1 MGHDK and CDR2 SYGVNS. CDR3 length: 15 amino acids. Trimming shortened V by 0 bases and J by 0 bases, and 6 bases separated the two germline ends. CDR3 protein: CASSEYLSSYNEQFF. In nucleotides, the CDR3 is TGTGCCAGCAGTGAATATCTGAGCTCCTACAATGAGCAGTTCTTC.

The V and J genes are TRBV9 and TRBJ2-2, with 12 bases fitting TRBD2. There are 15 residues in the CDR3. J gave up 6 bases and V 4 bases, and 4 bases lay outside the gene matches. Germline-derived CDR1 and CDR2 are SGDLS and YYNGEE. The CDR3 bases are TGTGCCAGCAGCTCCCGACTAGCGGGGGCCGGGGAGCTGTTTTTT. It is translated as CASSSRLAGAGELFF.

V usage is TRBV10-2 and J usage is TRBJ2-7, with a possible D match to TRBD2 (6 bases). From germline, CDR1 is WSHSY and CDR2 SAAADI. V lost 7 bases, J lost 1 base, and 17 bases lay in between. The CDR3 spans 15 residues. The CDR3 loop reads CASTTGLAHSYEQYF. For the CDR3, the DNA is TGCGCCAGCACCACGGGGCTAGCGCATTCCTACGAGCAGTACTTC.

The chain uses TRBV2 and TRBJ2-1; 12 bases fit TRBD2. Trimming took 4 bases from V and 1 from J; bases not matched to a gene: 11. The CDR3 length is 19 residues. In germline, CDR1 is SNHLY, CDR2 FYNNEI. The CDR3 loop reads CASSGPSGRGMWSYNEQFF. CDR3 bases: TGTGCCAGCAGTGGGCCTAGCGGGAGGGGAATGTGGTCCTACAATGAGCAGTTCTTC.

This rearrangement joins TRBV19 to TRBJ2-3; 9 nucleotides match TRBD1. V lost 5 bases to trimming and J lost 2 bases; unmatched junction nucleotides: 17. The CDR3 is 19 residues long. The germline CDR1 and CDR2 sequences are LNHDA and SQIVND (reference sequence). The CDR3 spells CASSPPRGQGTTTTDTQYF. In DNA, the CDR3 is TGTGCCAGTAGTCCCCCCAGGGGACAGGGCACTACTACCACAGATACGCAGTATTTT.

This chain uses TRBV5-4 with TRBJ2-7; 8 bases agree with TRBD1. The V segment lost 0 bases and the J segment 7 bases; nucleotides outside the gene matches: 6. This CDR3 contains 14 residues. CDR1 is SGHNT and CDR2 is YYREEE in the germline V gene (reference sequence). Here the CDR3 DNA reads TGTGCCAGCAGCTTGGCGGGGACAGGCGGGGAGCAGTACTTC. Its protein is CASSLAGTGGEQYF.

V and J are TRBV13 and TRBJ2-1, with 12 nucleotides matching TRBD2. J lost 7 bases, V lost 2 bases, and 18 bases had no gene match. The CDR3 consists of 20 residues. Germline values: CDR1 PRHDT, CDR2 FYEKMQ (reference sequence). Here the CDR3 reads CASSLQPRTSGMELRNEQFF. CDR3 in DNA: TGTGCCAGCAGCTTACAACCTAGGACTAGCGGGATGGAGCTGAGAAATGAGCAGTTCTTC.

This rearrangement joins TRBV7-8 to TRBJ1-2; 9 positions match TRBD1. The CDR3 has 14 amino acids. V was pared by 7 bases and J by 2 bases, with 5 bases of the junction left unmatched. Looked up from germline, CDR1 is SGHVS and CDR2 is FQNEAQ. The CDR3 nucleotides read TGTGCCAGCACCACTGGACAGGGGAACTATGGCTACACCTTC. This gives the protein CASTTGQGNYGYTF.

The genes are TRBV9 and TRBJ2-7; TRBD2 aligns across 10 bases. Trimming took 4 bases from V and 5 from J; bases not matched to a gene: 3. This CDR3 comprises 13 residues. The germline CDR1 and CDR2 sequences are SGDLS and YYNGEE. The CDR3 nucleotides read TGTGCCAGCAGCAGGACTAGCGGCAACGAGCAGTACTTC. Its protein is CASSRTSGNEQYF.

V usage is TRBV6-6 and J usage is TRBJ2-1; TRBD1 is a possible D gene (5 bases). Germline V CDR1 and CDR2: MNHNY, SVGAGI (reference sequence). The CDR3 has 16 residues. Trimming took off 5 bases at V and 0 bases at J, with 14 bases between the two ends. CDR3 protein: CASSPRGTSSYNEQFF. For the CDR3, the DNA is TGTGCCAGCAGTCCTAGGGGCACCTCCTCCTACAATGAGCAGTTCTTC.